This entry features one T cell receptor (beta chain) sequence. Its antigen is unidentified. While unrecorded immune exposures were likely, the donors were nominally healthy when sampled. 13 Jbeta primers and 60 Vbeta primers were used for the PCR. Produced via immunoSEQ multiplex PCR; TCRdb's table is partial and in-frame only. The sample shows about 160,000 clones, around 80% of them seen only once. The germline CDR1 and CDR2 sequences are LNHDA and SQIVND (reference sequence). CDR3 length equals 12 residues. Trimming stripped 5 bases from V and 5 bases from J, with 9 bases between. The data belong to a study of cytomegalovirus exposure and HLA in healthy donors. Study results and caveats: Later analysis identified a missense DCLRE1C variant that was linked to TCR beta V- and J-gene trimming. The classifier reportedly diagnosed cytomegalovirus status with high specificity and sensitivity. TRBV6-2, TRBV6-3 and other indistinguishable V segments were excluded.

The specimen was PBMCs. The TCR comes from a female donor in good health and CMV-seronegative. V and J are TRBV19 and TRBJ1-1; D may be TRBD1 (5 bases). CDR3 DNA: TGTGCCAGTAGTCAGGGAATAACTGAAGCTTTCTTT. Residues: CASSQGITEAFF.